These T cell receptor beta chains were read from a single sample in a study of T cell responses to AZD1222 COVID-19 vaccine. Here immunoSEQ multiplex PCR was the method, and the copy in TCRdb shows in-frame clones only, minus some. Seen here are 120,000 to 150,000 clones, roughly 90% observed once, and the top ten hold around 2.8%. The sequenced sample was peripheral blood, obtained on day 0 of AZD1222 vaccination. The receptors derive from an adult in good health. CDR3s leave out the opening cysteine and the closing phenylalanine or tryptophan.

>TRBJ1-3|TRBV4-1
ASSQPPSGNTIY
>TRBJ2-1|TRBV10-2
ASYSGIADNEQF
>TRBJ1-1|TRBV11-2
ASSLAKQGSEAF
>TRBJ1-6|TRBV4-3
ASSDSSYNSPLH
>TRBJ2-2|TRBV14
ASSRNRLAENTGELF
>TRBJ1-5|TRBV5-3
ARSWGRIRGLVNQPQH
>TRBJ1-4|TRBV19
ASSQLQGVREKLF
>TRBJ1-4|TRBV27
ASSLTESREKLF
>TRBJ2-7|TRBV5-1
ASSQTGTPIYEQY
>TRBJ1-3|TRBV7-6
ASSLAGPYRGNTIY
>TRBJ2-3|TRBV28
ASSFPGSADTQY
>TRBJ2-7|TRBV18
ASSPQEGQTSYEQY
>TRBJ1-3|TRBV7-9
ASSLGITRSSGNTIY
>TRBJ2-1|TRBV29-1
SAESVPSYNEQF
>TRBJ2-4|TRBV6-4
ASSDLLQIAKNIQY
>TRBJ1-5|TRBV28
ASSLGLIVNQPQH
>TRBJ2-1|TRBV13
ASSLRGAWEQF
>TRBJ1-2|TRBV11-1
ASSLGRFYGYT
>TRBJ2-7|TRBV5-6
ASSVPGRNYEQY
>TRBJ1-1|TRBV10-3
AISDPGPSGNTEAF
>TRBJ2-7|TRBV13
ASSLSTGLTLSYEQY
>TRBJ1-3|TRBV28
ASSPYFRVSGNTIY
>TRBJ1-2|TRBV7-8
ASSLDVTLYGYT
>TRBJ2-2|TRBV5-1
ASSLSGGGGITGELF
>TRBJ2-5|TRBV28
ASSRVETQY
>TRBJ2-3|TRBV7-3
ASSLTGDTQY
>TRBJ2-2|TRBV6-2/TRBV6-3
ASSALLTGELF
>TRBJ1-4|TRBV6-5
ASSYSGATNEKLF
>TRBJ2-1|TRBV10-3
AISGVSGDSYNEQF
>TRBJ1-5|TRBV7-2
ASSFSGGSQQPQH
>TRBJ2-1|TRBV19
ASSILGSEQF
>TRBJ2-5|TRBV4-1
ASSQDYQETQY
>TRBJ1-4|TRBV11-3
ASSLNRGLNEKLF
>TRBJ2-7|TRBV27
ASSGQGSSYEQY
>TRBJ2-1|TRBV24-1
ATSPGGTSYNEQF
>TRBJ1-1|TRBV2
ASSEALLGRTEAF
>TRBJ1-6|TRBV30
AWSVPRKPLH
>TRBJ1-2|TRBV18
ASYEQGVGGYT
>TRBJ1-2|TRBV25-1
ASAWPADYGYT
>TRBJ1-3|TRBV13
ASSPTFGNTIY
>TRBJ1-1|TRBV19
ASSMAGTVGAF
>TRBJ2-5|TRBV24-1
ATSEGGQGVRKTQY
>TRBJ2-7|TRBV6-2/TRBV6-3
ASTPDGGTGAYEQY
>TRBJ1-1|TRBV5-1
ASSFEPANTEAF
>TRBJ1-3|TRBV28
ASSLGRGNSGNTIY
>TRBJ1-4|TRBV7-9
ASSLQSNEKLF
>TRBJ1-1|TRBV2
ASIIQGVSTEAF
>TRBJ2-2|TRBV7-3
ASSSENTGELF
>TRBJ2-5|TRBV7-8
ASSLTGATSRETQY
>TRBJ2-5|TRBV6-1
ASSELQVRETQY
>TRBJ2-2|TRBV9
ASSVVGNSAGELF
>TRBJ1-1|TRBV7-3
ASSLLPDRNTEAF
>TRBJ1-1|TRBV7-9
ASSSGTGNTEAF
>TRBJ1-4|TRBV28
ASTRDRVDEKLF